This entry is about one TCR beta chain. This entry comes from a study of blood T cell repertoires in COVID-19. Study summary: Italy, Spain and the United States were the sources of the convalescent and acute COVID-19 samples. The cDNA or gDNA used as material had been derived from T cells, B-cell-depleted T cells, or PBMCs.

Source study methods: Reference gene primer amplification in the assay estimated nucleated cell counts. The protocol was immunoSEQ multiplex PCR, while the TCRdb copy is restricted to in-frame clones and leaves out a portion. The V and J calls and clone size were taken over from that table, and D and trimming were inferred from the DNA. The sample records approximately 35,000 clones, 88% being singletons. The sequence was obtained from a man between 60 and 75 years old with active COVID-19. The sample taken for sequencing was peripheral blood.

The DNA of the CDR3 is TGTGCCACCAGCAGAGCCCGTAGTATGAAAGAGACCCAGTACTTC. Translating gives CATSRARSMKETQYF. The chain couples TRBV15 to TRBJ2-5; unclear D gene. The CDR3 covers 15 residues. V was shortened by 1 base and J by 3 bases, with 12 bases between the two germline ends. CDR1 and CDR2 (germline): LNHNV, YYDKDF (reference sequence).